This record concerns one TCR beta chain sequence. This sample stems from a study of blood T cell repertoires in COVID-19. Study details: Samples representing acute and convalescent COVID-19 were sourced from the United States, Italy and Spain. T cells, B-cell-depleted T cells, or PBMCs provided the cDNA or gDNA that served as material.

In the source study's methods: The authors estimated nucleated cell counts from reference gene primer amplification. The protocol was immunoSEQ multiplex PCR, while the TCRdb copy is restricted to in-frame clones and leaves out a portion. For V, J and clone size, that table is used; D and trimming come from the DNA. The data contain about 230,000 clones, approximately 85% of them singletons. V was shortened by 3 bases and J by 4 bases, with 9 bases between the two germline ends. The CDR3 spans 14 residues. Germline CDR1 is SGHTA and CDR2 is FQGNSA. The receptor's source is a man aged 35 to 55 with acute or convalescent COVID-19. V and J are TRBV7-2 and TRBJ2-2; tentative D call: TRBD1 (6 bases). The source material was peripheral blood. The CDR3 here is CASSFQTGTGELFF. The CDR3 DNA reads TGTGCCAGCAGCTTCCAGACAGGCACCGGGGAGCTGTTTTTT.